This is a list of T cell receptor beta chains from one sample in a study of regulatory T cells in long-lasting Graves disease. Each CDR3 protein gets one entry after TCRdb re-called the multiplex PCR reads with MiXCR. The sample includes hundreds of thousands of distinct CDR3 sequences, roughly 23% seen only once; the top ten take 10% to 15%. The specimen comprised peripheral blood mononuclear cells (PBMCs), sampled when the disease was refractory, from a patient treated with antithyroid drugs. The receptor set was obtained from a female donor with Graves disease. Each CDR3 is given with its conserved first and last residue. Each record gives: J gene, clone size, D gene, V gene, CDR3 protein, CDR3 DNA. A D gene is named only where the DNA matches it firmly. A row's size may be missing; if present it is once, few, many or a size class.

J: TRBJ2-5; size: many; D: NA; V: TRBV7-2; CDR3: CASSLNSGGRETQYF; DNA: TGTGCCAGCAGCTTAAATTCGGGGGGCCGAGAGACCCAGTACTTC
J: TRBJ2-3; size: few; D: NA; V: TRBV13; CDR3: CASSPNFYDGGTDTQYF; DNA: TGTGCCAGCAGCCCGAACTTTTATGACGGGGGCACAGATACGCAGTATTTT
J: TRBJ1-1; size: few; D: NA; V: TRBV7-2; CDR3: CASSEPRGPLQAFF; DNA: TGTGCCAGCAGCGAGCCTCGAGGCCCGCTTCAAGCTTTCTTT
J: TRBJ1-2; size: many; D: NA; V: TRBV7-2; CDR3: CASSYRDVRDYGYTF; DNA: TGTGCCAGCAGCTACCGGGACGTTCGAGACTATGGCTACACCTTC
J: TRBJ2-7; size: many; D: NA; V: TRBV28; CDR3: CASTRAFSYEQYF; DNA: TGTGCCAGCACCAGGGCCTTCTCCTACGAGCAGTACTTC
J: TRBJ1-1; size: NA; D: NA; V: TRBV5-1; CDR3: CASSLKGIGTEASF; DNA: TGCGCCAGCAGTCTAAAAGGGATTGGAACTGAAGCTTCCTTT
J: TRBJ2-3; size: NA; D: TRBD2; V: TRBV20-1; CDR3: CSARARSGGDTQYF; DNA: TGCAGTGCTAGAGCGCGTAGCGGGGGAGATACGCAGTATTTT
J: TRBJ1-5; size: many; D: NA; V: TRBV6-2/TRBV6-3; CDR3: CASNARQHNQPQHF; DNA: TGTGCCAGCAATGCCCGGCAGCACAATCAGCCCCAGCATTTT
J: TRBJ1-1; size: many; D: NA; V: TRBV5-5; CDR3: CASSLPGITEAFF; DNA: TGTGCCAGCAGCTTGCCAGGGATCACTGAAGCTTTCTTT
J: TRBJ2-6; size: few; D: NA; V: TRBV3-1; CDR3: CASSQDFAGANVLTF; DNA: TGTGCCAGCAGCCAAGATTTCGCTGGGGCCAACGTCCTGACTTTC
J: TRBJ2-7; size: NA; D: NA; V: TRBV5-8; CDR3: CASSLQSGHGKYSYEQYF; DNA: TGTGCCAGCAGCCTGCAATCGGGACACGGAAAGTACTCCTACGAGCAGTACTTC
J: TRBJ2-5; size: NA; D: TRBD1; V: TRBV20-1; CDR3: CSAPPDRGVETQYF; DNA: TGCAGTGCTCCGCCGGACAGGGGCGTCGAGACCCAGTACTTC
J: TRBJ1-2; size: many; D: NA; V: TRBV28; CDR3: CASSRGLTNGYTF; DNA: TGTGCCAGCAGTCGGGGCCTTACAAATGGCTACACCTTC
J: TRBJ2-7; size: many; D: NA; V: TRBV25-1; CDR3: CASRTTGGYEQYF; DNA: TGTGCCAGCAGGACGACAGGCGGCTACGAGCAGTACTTC
J: TRBJ2-2; size: NA; D: NA; V: TRBV7-8; CDR3: CASSLPDLGSGELFF; DNA: TGTGCCAGCAGCTTGCCTGACTTAGGATCCGGGGAGCTGTTTTTT
J: TRBJ1-5; size: few; D: TRBD1; V: TRBV6-1; CDR3: CASNPPGQGPSTNQPQHF; DNA: TGTGCCAGCAACCCGCCCGGACAGGGGCCCAGTACTAATCAGCCCCAGCATTTT
J: TRBJ1-2; size: NA; D: NA; V: TRBV28; CDR3: CASSVRRTDYGYTF; DNA: TGTGCCAGCAGTGTCAGAAGGACCGACTATGGCTACACCTTC
J: TRBJ2-2; size: NA; D: TRBD2; V: TRBV5-4; CDR3: CASSPNLAGTTGELFF; DNA: TGTGCCAGCAGCCCAAACCTAGCGGGAACAACCGGGGAGCTGTTTTTT
J: TRBJ2-2; size: NA; D: TRBD1; V: TRBV4-1; CDR3: CASSPTGGDGELFF; DNA: TGCGCCAGCAGCCCGACAGGGGGCGACGGGGAGCTGTTTTTT
J: TRBJ1-2; size: NA; D: NA; V: TRBV5-1; CDR3: CASSPFGDPRNTF; DNA: TGCGCCAGCAGCCCTTTTGGGGACCCCCGAAACACCTTC
J: TRBJ2-7; size: NA; D: TRBD1; V: TRBV20-1; CDR3: CSAEGDSYEQYF; DNA: TGCAGTGCTGAGGGGGACAGCTACGAGCAGTACTTC
J: TRBJ2-7; size: NA; D: TRBD1; V: TRBV5-1; CDR3: CASSAGQGALLEQYF; DNA: TGCGCCAGCAGCGCCGGACAGGGAGCCCTTTTGGAGCAGTACTTC
J: TRBJ1-1; size: NA; D: NA; V: TRBV12-3/TRBV12-4; CDR3: CASAVVGDTEAFF; DNA: TGTGCCAGCGCAGTGGTAGGGGACACTGAAGCTTTCTTT
J: TRBJ2-7; size: NA; D: NA; V: TRBV5-4; CDR3: CASSLQQGEQYF; DNA: TGTGCCAGCAGCTTGCAACAGGGAGAGCAGTACTTC
J: TRBJ1-2; size: NA; D: TRBD1; V: TRBV28; CDR3: CAGSHDRGSRGYTF; DNA: TGTGCCGGCAGCCATGACAGGGGTTCGCGCGGCTACACCTTC
J: TRBJ2-7; size: few; D: NA; V: TRBV7-2; CDR3: CASTPRQARSYEQYF; DNA: TGTGCCAGCACCCCGCGACAGGCCAGGTCCTACGAGCAGTACTTC
J: TRBJ2-5; size: NA; D: TRBD1; V: TRBV7-2; CDR3: CASSLPTGVETQYF; DNA: TGTGCCAGCAGCTTACCGACAGGGGTTGAGACCCAGTACTTC
J: TRBJ2-7; size: many; D: TRBD1; V: TRBV7-2; CDR3: CASSRRDSVYEQYF; DNA: TGTGCCAGCAGTCGCCGGGACAGCGTATACGAGCAGTACTTC
J: TRBJ2-7; size: many; D: NA; V: TRBV2; CDR3: CASRPLHSSYEQYF; DNA: TGTGCCAGCAGGCCGCTACATAGCTCCTACGAGCAGTACTTC
J: TRBJ1-2; size: many; D: TRBD1; V: TRBV11-2; CDR3: CASSLLDRGANGYTF; DNA: TGTGCCAGCAGCTTACTGGACAGGGGCGCTAATGGCTACACCTTC
J: TRBJ2-5; size: few; D: NA; V: TRBV20-1; CDR3: CSARDTRGLQTQYF; DNA: TGCAGTGCTAGAGATACGCGGGGGCTCCAGACCCAGTACTTC
J: TRBJ2-7; size: few; D: NA; V: TRBV4-1; CDR3: CASSPGPVGEQYF; DNA: TGCGCCAGCAGCCCGGGCCCGGTGGGAGAGCAGTACTTC
J: TRBJ2-5; size: NA; D: NA; V: TRBV6-1; CDR3: CASTSLRGFGETQYF; DNA: TGTGCCAGCACCTCCCTCCGCGGGTTTGGGGAGACCCAGTACTTC
J: TRBJ1-3; size: many; D: NA; V: TRBV12-3/TRBV12-4; CDR3: CASSRLSGVGNTIYF; DNA: TGTGCCAGCAGTCGGCTTTCAGGTGTTGGAAACACCATATATTTT
J: TRBJ2-7; size: few; D: NA; V: TRBV7-2; CDR3: CASNLMGQGREQYF; DNA: TGTGCCAGCAACCTCATGGGACAAGGTCGCGAGCAGTACTTC
J: TRBJ1-2; size: NA; D: NA; V: TRBV3-1; CDR3: CASSPRGTSYYGYTF; DNA: TGTGCCAGCAGCCCCAGAGGGACCTCATACTATGGCTACACCTTC
J: TRBJ2-6; size: few; D: NA; V: TRBV28; CDR3: CASGRGPGSGANVLTF; DNA: TGTGCCAGCGGGCGGGGGCCTGGTTCTGGGGCCAACGTCCTGACTTTC
J: TRBJ2-2; size: few; D: TRBD2; V: TRBV7-2; CDR3: CASSLVGGGITGELFF; DNA: TGTGCCAGCAGCTTAGTTGGCGGGGGGATCACCGGGGAGCTGTTTTTT
J: TRBJ1-5; size: many; D: NA; V: TRBV28; CDR3: CASSNTVREPQHF; DNA: TGTGCCAGCAGTAATACGGTCCGGGAGCCCCAGCATTTT
J: TRBJ2-7; size: many; D: NA; V: TRBV7-2; CDR3: CASSLVPEAYEQYF; DNA: TGTGCCAGCAGCTTAGTCCCAGAAGCCTACGAGCAGTACTTC
J: TRBJ2-5; size: NA; D: TRBD2; V: TRBV19; CDR3: CASSIGGGASLETQYF; DNA: TGTGCCAGTAGTATCGGCGGGGGGGCTTCTTTAGAGACCCAGTACTTC
J: TRBJ1-5; size: many; D: NA; V: TRBV28; CDR3: CASSSPEFNQPQHF; DNA: TGTGCCAGCAGTTCACCCGAGTTCAATCAGCCCCAGCATTTT
J: TRBJ2-2; size: few; D: TRBD1; V: TRBV7-2; CDR3: CASSLGQGARTGELFF; DNA: TGTGCCAGCAGCCTTGGGCAGGGGGCGCGCACCGGGGAGCTGTTTTTT
J: TRBJ2-1; size: NA; D: TRBD2; V: TRBV6-2/TRBV6-3; CDR3: CASRGLAGNSYNEQFF; DNA: TGTGCCAGCAGGGGACTAGCGGGGAACTCCTACAATGAGCAGTTCTTC